This passage covers 16 T cell receptor beta chains from one sample sequenced in a study of cytomegalovirus exposure and HLA in healthy donors. Primers: 60 Vbeta forward and 13 Jbeta reverse. TCRdb's copy holds only in-frame clones and misses some; the assay was immunoSEQ multiplex PCR. The sample holds about 130,000 clones; 81% are singletons and the top ten take 0.55% to 0.85%. Source material: PBMCs. These receptors originate from a man younger than 35 in good health and CMV-seronegative.

A few counts support this clone. The chain combines TRBV6-1 with TRBJ1-6; D might be TRBD1 (6 bases). The length of the CDR3 is 15 residues. Per germline, CDR1 MNHNS and CDR2 SASEGT. V lost 10 bases and J lost 4, with 17 bases in between. In DNA form, the CDR3 reads TGTGCCACCCTTGGTGGGACACTTTATAATTCACCCCTCCACTTT. Protein sequence: CATLGGTLYNSPLHF.

The rearrangement uses TRBV27 and TRBJ1-6; D not resolved. Germline CDR1 and CDR2: MNHEY and SMNVEV (reference sequence). V lost 5 bases, J lost 6 bases, and 17 bases lay in between. This CDR3 has 16 residues. Written as DNA, the CDR3 is TGTGCCAGCAGTCCCCATCCCCTGGGCCCTAATTCACCCCTCCACTTT. Its translation: CASSPHPLGPNSPLHF.

The J gene is TRBJ2-7, the V gene TRBV30; 9 nucleotides align to TRBD1. V shed 4 bases and J 3 bases; nucleotides not matched to a gene: 7. Germline CDR1 and CDR2: GTSNPN and SVGIG (reference sequence). The CDR3 extends over 14 amino acids. The CDR3 sequence: CAWIGTGPIYEQYF. The CDR3 region has the DNA TGTGCCTGGATCGGGACAGGGCCTATCTACGAGCAGTACTTC.

The chain employs TRBV4-3 and TRBJ2-3; 7 bases align to TRBD1. Germline-derived CDR1 and CDR2 are LGHNA and YSLEER. The CDR3 length is 16 residues. J was trimmed by 3 bases and V by 5 bases; bases with no gene match: 11. The CDR3 reads CASSTTGTVWTDTQYF. DNA of the CDR3: TGCGCCAGCAGCACCACCGGGACAGTCTGGACAGATACGCAGTATTTT.

This clone was counted between two and nine times. The chain carries TRBV9 and TRBJ1-5; 8 bases line up with TRBD1. The CDR3 sequence is 15 residues long. V trimming: 2 bases; J trimming: 4 bases; junction bases outside the gene matches: 5. Germline values: CDR1 SGDLS, CDR2 YYNGEE. The CDR3 is CASSVGQGRNQPQHF. The CDR3 coding sequence is TGTGCCAGCAGCGTCGGACAGGGTAGAAATCAGCCCCAGCATTTT. The variable domain in full, completed from reference TRBV9 and TRBJ1-5, reads DSGVTQTPKHLITATGQRVTLRCSPRSGDLSVYWYQQSLDQGLQFLIQYYNGEERAKGNILERFSAQQFPDLHSELNLSSLELGDSALYFCASSVGQGRNQPQHFGDGTRLSIL.

The chain combines TRBV9 with TRBJ2-3; 7 positions match TRBD2. There are 15 residues in the CDR3. V lost 6 bases to trimming and J lost 5 bases; unmatched junction nucleotides: 12. In germline, CDR1 is SGDLS, CDR2 YYNGEE. The CDR3 coding sequence is TGTGCCAGCACCCCCTTTTGGGGGGGGAGAGATACGCAGTATTTT. Translated: CASTPFWGGRDTQYF.

Of note for this clone: The junction does not match germline at one end; this may be a read error. This rearrangement joins TRBV28 to TRBJ1-2, with 8 bases lining up with TRBD1. CDR1 is MDHEN and CDR2 is SYDVKM in the germline V gene. The CDR3 loop spans 13 amino acids. CDR3 amino acids: CASSGGSNCGYTF. The CDR3 DNA sequence: TGTGCCAGTTCAGGGGGCTCAAACTGTGGCTACACCTTC.

The V gene is TRBV19, the J gene TRBJ2-7; weak D call: TRBD1 (6 bases). Germline V gives CDR1 LNHDA, CDR2 SQIVND (reference sequence). The length of the CDR3 is 14 residues. The V gene lost 5 bases and the J gene lost 3 bases, with 14 bases spanning the gap. The CDR3 loop is CASSLSTRGYEQYF. CDR3 DNA sequence: TGTGCCAGTAGTCTTTCCACCAGGGGCTACGAGCAGTACTTC.

The CDR3 nucleotides are TGTGCCAGCAGCGGGACTGATCTTAAGAACACTGAAGCTTTCTTT. Its protein is CASSGTDLKNTEAFF. The chain combines TRBV9 with TRBJ1-1, with D uncertain. The germline CDR1 and CDR2 sequences are SGDLS and YYNGEE. Trimming took 3 bases from V and 1 from J, leaving 13 bases between them. This CDR3 has 15 amino acids.

CDR3 in DNA: TGTGCCAGCCGGAGCTCCTACGAGCAGTACTTC. This sequence encodes CASRSSYEQYF. J is TRBJ2-7 and V is TRBV2; no clear D gene. With 8 bases removed from V and 0 bases from J, the gap between germline ends came to 5 bases. The length of the CDR3 is 11 residues. Germline CDR1 is SNHLY and CDR2 is FYNNEI.

CDR3 nucleotides: TGTGCCAGCAGGGGGGGGACCTACAACTATGGCTACACCTTC. As protein: CASRGGTYNYGYTF. The genes are TRBV2 and TRBJ1-2; D perhaps matches TRBD1 (5 bases). CDR1 SNHLY and CDR2 FYNNEI come from the germline V gene. V lost 6 bases and J 2 bases, leaving 13 bases between the germline ends. The CDR3 loop spans 14 amino acids.

V gene TRBV5-1 combines with J gene TRBJ1-1; a possible D gene is TRBD1 (5 bases). This CDR3 is 14 amino acids long. With 7 bases removed from V and 10 bases from J, the gap between germline ends came to 23 bases. From germline, CDR1 is SGHRS and CDR2 YFSETQ. The CDR3 DNA reads TGCGCCAGCCACGAAGGCGGGACGGGTGGGAGAGCTTTCTTT. This codes for CASHEGGTGGRAFF.

This clone was picked up a small number of times. A clone one base away is much larger, so this may be a read error. The V and J genes are TRBV28 and TRBJ1-1; D is possibly TRBD1 (6 bases). Per germline, CDR1 MDHEN and CDR2 SYDVKM. CDR3 length: 11 amino acids. V shed 5 bases and J shed 11 bases, with 12 bases lying between them. This chain's CDR3 is CASSVGGPAFF. In DNA form, the CDR3 reads TGTGCCAGCAGTGTGGGGGGGCCGGCTTTCTTT.

This clone showed up just once. The chain has TRBV6-5 and TRBJ1-1; no firm D call. The V end lost 1 base, the J end lost 4 bases, and 7 bases lay between the germline ends. The germline CDR1 and CDR2 sequences are MNHEY and SVGAGI. The CDR3 extends over 13 amino acids. The CDR3 DNA sequence: TGTGCCAGCAGTTACTTACAAGTCACTGAAGCTTTCTTT. This codes for CASSYLQVTEAFF.

This clone was counted a few times. The chain has TRBV29-1 and TRBJ2-3; TRBD2 might be the D (5 bases). This CDR3 contains 13 residues. V shed 5 bases and J shed 6 bases, with 15 bases lying between them. The germline V gene encodes CDR1 SQVTM and CDR2 ANQGSEA. CDR3 nucleotides: TGCAGCGTTCGGCTAGCTCTAGCTGATACGCAGTATTTT. Its protein product is CSVRLALADTQYF.

This clone was seen a single time. V and J are TRBV4-3 and TRBJ1-3; D ambiguous. Trimming removed 0 bases at V and 0 bases at J, with 3 bases between. Germline assignment: CDR1 LGHNA and CDR2 YSLEER. This CDR3 spans 14 amino acids. DNA for the CDR3: TGCGCCAGCAGCCAAGATAACTCTGGAAACACCATATATTTT. The encoded protein is CASSQDNSGNTIYF.